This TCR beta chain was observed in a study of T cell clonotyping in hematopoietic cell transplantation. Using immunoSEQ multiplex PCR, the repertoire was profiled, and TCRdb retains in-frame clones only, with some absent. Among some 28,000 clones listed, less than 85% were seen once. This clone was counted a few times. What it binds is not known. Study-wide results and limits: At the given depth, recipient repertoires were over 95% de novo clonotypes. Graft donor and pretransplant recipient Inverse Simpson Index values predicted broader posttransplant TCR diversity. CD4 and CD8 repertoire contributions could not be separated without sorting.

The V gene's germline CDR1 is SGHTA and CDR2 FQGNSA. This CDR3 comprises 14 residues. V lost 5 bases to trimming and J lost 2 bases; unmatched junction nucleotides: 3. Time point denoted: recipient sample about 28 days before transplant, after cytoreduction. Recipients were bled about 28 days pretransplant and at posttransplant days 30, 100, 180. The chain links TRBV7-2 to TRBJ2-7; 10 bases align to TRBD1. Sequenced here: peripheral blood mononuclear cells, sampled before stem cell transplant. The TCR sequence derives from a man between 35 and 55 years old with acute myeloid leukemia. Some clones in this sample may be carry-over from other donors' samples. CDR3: CASSVDRGPYEQYF. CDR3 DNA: TGTGCCAGCAGCGTTGACAGGGGGCCCTACGAGCAGTACTTC. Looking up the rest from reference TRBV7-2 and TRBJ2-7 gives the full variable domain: GAGVSQSPSNKVTEKGKDVELRCDPISGHTALYWYRQSLGQGLEFLIYFQGNSAPDKSGLPSDRFSAERTGGSVSTLTIQRTQQEDSAVYLCASSVDRGPYEQYFGPGTRLTVT.